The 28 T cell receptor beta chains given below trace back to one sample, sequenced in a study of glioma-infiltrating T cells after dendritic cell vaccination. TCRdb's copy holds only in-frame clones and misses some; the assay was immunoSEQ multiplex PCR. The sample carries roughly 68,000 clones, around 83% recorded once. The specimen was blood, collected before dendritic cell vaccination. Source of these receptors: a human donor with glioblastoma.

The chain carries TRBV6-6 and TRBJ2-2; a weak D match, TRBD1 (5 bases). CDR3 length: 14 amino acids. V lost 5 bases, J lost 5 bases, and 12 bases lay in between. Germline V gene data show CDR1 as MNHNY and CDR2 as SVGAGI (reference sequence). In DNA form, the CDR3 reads TGTGCCAGCAGTAACCAGGGATCTACCGGGGAGCTGTTTTTT. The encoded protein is CASSNQGSTGELFF.

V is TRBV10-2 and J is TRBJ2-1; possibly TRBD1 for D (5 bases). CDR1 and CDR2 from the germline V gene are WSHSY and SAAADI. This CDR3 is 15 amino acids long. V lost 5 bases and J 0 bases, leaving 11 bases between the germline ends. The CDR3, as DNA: TGCGCCAGCAGTCGTCAGGGCTTCTCCTACAATGAGCAGTTCTTC. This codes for CASSRQGFSYNEQFF.

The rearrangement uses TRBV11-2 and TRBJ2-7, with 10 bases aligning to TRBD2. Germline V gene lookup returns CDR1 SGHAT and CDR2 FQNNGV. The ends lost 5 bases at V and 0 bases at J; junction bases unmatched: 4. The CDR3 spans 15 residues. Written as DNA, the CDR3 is TGTGCCAGCAGCGCGTCTAGCGGGAGCTCCTACGAGCAGTACTTC. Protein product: CASSASSGSSYEQYF.

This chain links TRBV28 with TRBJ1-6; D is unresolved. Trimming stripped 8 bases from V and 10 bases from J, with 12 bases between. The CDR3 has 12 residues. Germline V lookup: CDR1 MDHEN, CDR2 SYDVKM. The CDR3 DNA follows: TGTGCCAGCGGGGAGGGTGGGTCACCCCTCCACTTT. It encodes CASGEGGSPLHF.

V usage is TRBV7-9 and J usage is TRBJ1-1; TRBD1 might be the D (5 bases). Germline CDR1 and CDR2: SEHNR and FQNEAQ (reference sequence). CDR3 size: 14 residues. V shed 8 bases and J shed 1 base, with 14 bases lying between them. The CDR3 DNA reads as TGTGCCAGCTCCTTGGGAACAGGGAACACTGAAGCTTTCTTT. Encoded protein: CASSLGTGNTEAFF.

This chain's CDR3 is CATSREGAGGEEQETQYF. The DNA for the CDR3 is TGTGCCACCAGCAGAGAAGGAGCAGGGGGAGAAGAACAAGAGACCCAGTACTTC. This chain joins TRBV15 and TRBJ2-5; 7 bases are a match to TRBD1. J gave up 2 bases and V 0 bases, and 12 bases lay outside the gene matches. CDR3 length: 18 amino acids. Germline V gene data show CDR1 as LNHNV and CDR2 as YYDKDF (reference sequence). Supplemented by reference TRBV15 and TRBJ2-5, the full variable domain reads DAMVIQNPRYQVTQFGKPVTLSCSQTLNHNVMYWYQQKSSQAPKLLFHYYDKDFNNEADTPDNFQSRRPNTSFCFLDIRSPGLGDTAMYLCATSREGAGGEEQETQYFGPGTRLLVL.

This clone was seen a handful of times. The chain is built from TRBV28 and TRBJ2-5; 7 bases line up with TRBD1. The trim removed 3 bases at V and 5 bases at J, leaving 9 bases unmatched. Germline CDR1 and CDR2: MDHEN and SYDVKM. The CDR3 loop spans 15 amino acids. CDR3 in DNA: TGTGCCAGCAGTTTGGGGAACAGGGGCGGGGAGACCCAGTACTTC. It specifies CASSLGNRGGETQYF.

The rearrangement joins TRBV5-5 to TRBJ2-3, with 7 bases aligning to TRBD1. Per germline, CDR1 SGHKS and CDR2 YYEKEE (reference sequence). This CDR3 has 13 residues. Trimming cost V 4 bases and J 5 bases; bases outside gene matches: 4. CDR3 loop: CASSRGRQDTQYF. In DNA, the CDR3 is TGTGCCAGCAGCAGGGGGCGGCAAGATACGCAGTATTTT.

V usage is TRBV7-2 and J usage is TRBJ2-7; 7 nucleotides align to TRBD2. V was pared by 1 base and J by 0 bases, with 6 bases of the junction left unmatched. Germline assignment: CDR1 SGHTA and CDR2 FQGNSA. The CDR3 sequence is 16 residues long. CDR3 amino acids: CASSLGSGVSSYEQYF. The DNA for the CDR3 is TGTGCCAGCAGCTTAGGAAGCGGGGTGAGCTCCTACGAGCAGTACTTC.

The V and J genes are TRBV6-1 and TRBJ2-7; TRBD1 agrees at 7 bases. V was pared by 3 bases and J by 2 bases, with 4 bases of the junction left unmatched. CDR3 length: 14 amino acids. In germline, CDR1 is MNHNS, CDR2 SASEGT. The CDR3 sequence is CASSDPGQAYEQYF. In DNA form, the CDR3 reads TGTGCCAGCAGTGACCCCGGACAGGCCTACGAGCAGTACTTC.

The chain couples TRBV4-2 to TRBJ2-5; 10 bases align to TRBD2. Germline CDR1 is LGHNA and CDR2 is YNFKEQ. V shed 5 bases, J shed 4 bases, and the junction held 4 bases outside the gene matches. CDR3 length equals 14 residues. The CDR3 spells CASSATSGTETQYF. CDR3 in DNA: TGTGCCAGCAGCGCCACTAGCGGGACAGAGACCCAGTACTTC.

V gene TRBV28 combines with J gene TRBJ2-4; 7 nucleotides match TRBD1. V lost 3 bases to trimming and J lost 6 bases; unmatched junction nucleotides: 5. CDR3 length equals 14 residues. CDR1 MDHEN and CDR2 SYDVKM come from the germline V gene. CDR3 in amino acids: CASSFHRGGNIQYF. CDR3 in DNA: TGTGCCAGCAGTTTCCACAGGGGCGGAAACATTCAGTACTTC.

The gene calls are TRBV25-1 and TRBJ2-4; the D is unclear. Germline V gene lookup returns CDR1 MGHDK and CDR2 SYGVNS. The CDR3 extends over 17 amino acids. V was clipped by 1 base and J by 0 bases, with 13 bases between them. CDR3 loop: CASSEFVSQIAKNIQYF. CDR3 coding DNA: TGTGCCAGCAGTGAATTTGTCTCACAGATAGCCAAAAACATTCAGTACTTC.

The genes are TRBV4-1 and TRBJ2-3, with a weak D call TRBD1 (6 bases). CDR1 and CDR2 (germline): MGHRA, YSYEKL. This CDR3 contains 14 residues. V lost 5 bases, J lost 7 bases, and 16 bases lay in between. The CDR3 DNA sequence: TGCGCCAGCAGCGGGGGCAATTTCGTGAATACGCAGTATTTT. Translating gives CASSGGNFVNTQYF.

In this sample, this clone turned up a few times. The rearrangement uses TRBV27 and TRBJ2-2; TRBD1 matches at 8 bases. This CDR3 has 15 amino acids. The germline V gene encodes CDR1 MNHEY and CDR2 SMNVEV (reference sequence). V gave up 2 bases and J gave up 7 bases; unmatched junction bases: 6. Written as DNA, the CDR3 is TGTGCCAGCAGTTTACCTGGGACAGGCAGCGGGGAGCTGTTTTTT. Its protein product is CASSLPGTGSGELFF.

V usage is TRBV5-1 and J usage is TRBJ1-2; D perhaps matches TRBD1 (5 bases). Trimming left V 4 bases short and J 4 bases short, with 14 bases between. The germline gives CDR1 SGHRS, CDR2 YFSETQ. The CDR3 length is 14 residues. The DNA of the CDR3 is TGCGCCAGCAGCGGAGGGGCGATGAGCTATGGCTACACCTTC. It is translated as CASSGGAMSYGYTF. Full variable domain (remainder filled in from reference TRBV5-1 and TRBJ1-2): KAGVTQTPRYLIKTRGQQVTLSCSPISGHRSVSWYQQTPGQGLQFLFEYFSETQRNKGNFPGRFSGRQFSNSRSEMNVSTLELGDSALYLCASSGGAMSYGYTFGSGTRLTVV.

CDR3 amino acids: CASKTGNHGYTF. CDR3 DNA: TGTGCCAGCAAGACAGGGAACCATGGCTACACCTTC. The gene calls are TRBV6-1 and TRBJ1-2, with 7 bases that match TRBD1. Germline assignment: CDR1 MNHNS and CDR2 SASEGT. CDR3 size: 12 residues. V was pared by 7 bases and J by 6 bases, with 5 bases of the junction left unmatched.

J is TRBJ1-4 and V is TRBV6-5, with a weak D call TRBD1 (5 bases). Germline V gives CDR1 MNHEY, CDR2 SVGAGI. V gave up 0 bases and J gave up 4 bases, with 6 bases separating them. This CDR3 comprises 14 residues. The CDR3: CASSYSDNNEKLFF. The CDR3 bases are TGTGCCAGCAGTTACTCGGACAATAATGAAAAACTGTTTTTT.

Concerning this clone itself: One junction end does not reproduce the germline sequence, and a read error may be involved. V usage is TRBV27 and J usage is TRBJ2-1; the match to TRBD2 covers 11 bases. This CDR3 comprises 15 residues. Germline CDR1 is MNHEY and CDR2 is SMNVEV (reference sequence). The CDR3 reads CASSTTSGDYDEQFF. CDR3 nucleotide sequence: TGTGCCAGCTCCACGACTAGCGGGGACTACGATGAGCAGTTCTTC.

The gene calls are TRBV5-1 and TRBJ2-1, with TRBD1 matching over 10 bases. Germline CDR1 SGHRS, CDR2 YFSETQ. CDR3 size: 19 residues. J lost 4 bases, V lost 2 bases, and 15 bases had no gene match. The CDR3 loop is CASSLYPSEGQGVYNEQFF. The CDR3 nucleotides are TGCGCCAGCAGCTTATATCCATCCGAAGGACAGGGGGTTTACAATGAGCAGTTCTTC.

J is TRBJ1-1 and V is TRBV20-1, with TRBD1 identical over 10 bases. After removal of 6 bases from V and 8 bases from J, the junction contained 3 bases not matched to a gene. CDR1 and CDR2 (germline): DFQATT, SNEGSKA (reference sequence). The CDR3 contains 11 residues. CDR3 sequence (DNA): TGCAGTGCCGCGGGACAGGGGGAAGCTTTCTTT. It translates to CSAAGQGEAFF.

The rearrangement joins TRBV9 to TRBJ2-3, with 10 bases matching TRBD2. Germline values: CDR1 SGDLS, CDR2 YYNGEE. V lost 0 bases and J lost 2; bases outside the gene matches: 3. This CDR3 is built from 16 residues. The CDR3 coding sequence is TGTGCCAGCAGCGTAGGACTAGCGGGTAACACAGATACGCAGTATTTT. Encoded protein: CASSVGLAGNTDTQYF.

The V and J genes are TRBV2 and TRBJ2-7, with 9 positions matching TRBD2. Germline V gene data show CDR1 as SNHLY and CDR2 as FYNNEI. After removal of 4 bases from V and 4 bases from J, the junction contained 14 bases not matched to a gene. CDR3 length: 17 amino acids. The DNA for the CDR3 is TGTGCCAGCAGTGTGATCGGGGCGGGGGGGCCGTTGTACGAGCAGTACTTC. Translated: CASSVIGAGGPLYEQYF.

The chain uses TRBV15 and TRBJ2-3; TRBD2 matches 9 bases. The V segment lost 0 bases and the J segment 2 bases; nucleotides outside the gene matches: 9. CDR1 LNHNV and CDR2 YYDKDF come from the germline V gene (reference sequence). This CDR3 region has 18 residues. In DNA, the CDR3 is TGTGCCACCAGCAGAGATGGGTGGGCTAGCGGGGTCACAGATACGCAGTATTTT. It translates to CATSRDGWASGVTDTQYF.

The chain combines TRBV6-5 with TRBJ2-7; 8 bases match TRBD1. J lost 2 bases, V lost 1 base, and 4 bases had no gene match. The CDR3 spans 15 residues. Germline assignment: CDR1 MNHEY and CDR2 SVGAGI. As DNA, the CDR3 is TGTGCCAGCAGTTACTTGGGACAGGACGCCTACGAGCAGTACTTC. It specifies CASSYLGQDAYEQYF.

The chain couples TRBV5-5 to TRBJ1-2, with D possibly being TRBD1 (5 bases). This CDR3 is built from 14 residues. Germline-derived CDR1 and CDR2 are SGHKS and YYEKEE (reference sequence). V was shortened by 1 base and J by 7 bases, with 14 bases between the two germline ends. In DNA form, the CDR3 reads TGTGCCAGCAGCTTGAGGCGGGGGGAGGCTGGCTACACCTTC. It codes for CASSLRRGEAGYTF.

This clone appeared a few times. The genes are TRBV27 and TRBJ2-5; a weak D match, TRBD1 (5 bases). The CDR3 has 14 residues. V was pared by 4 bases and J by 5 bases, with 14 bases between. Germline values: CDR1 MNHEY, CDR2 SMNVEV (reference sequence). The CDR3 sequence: CASSSIRGRETQYF. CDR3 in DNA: TGTGCCAGCAGTTCCATTAGGGGCCGGGAGACCCAGTACTTC.

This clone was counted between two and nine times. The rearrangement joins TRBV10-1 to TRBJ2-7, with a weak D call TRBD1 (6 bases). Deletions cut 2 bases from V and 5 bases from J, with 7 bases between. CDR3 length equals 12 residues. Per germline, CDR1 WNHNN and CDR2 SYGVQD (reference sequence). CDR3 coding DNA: TGCGCCAGCAGTGAGGGGACACACGAGCAGTACTTC. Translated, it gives CASSEGTHEQYF.